This paragraph reports one T cell receptor (beta chain). TCRdb's copy holds only in-frame clones and misses some; the assay was immunoSEQ multiplex PCR. The sample holds approximately 3,000 clones; about 80% are singletons and the top ten take approximately 2.8%. This sample was taken from a study of T cell repertoires in ileal Crohn's disease. As for the study in general: Thiopurines (approximately ten) or anti-TNF agents (approximately 19) were given postoperatively to about half.

Surgical specimens yielded lamina propria lymphocytes, which were density-gradient separated and then sorted. Included were adult ileal or ileocolonic Crohn's patients indicated for ileocolonic resection. The clonotype comes from an adult with Crohn's disease. The sequencing input was CD4+ T cells sorted from the ileum.

CDR3 loop: CASSLAHGNEQFF. The CDR3 region has the DNA TGCGCCAGCAGCTTGGCCCACGGGAATGAGCAGTTCTTC. This chain connects TRBV5-1 to TRBJ2-1; no clear D. Germline V CDR1 and CDR2: SGHRS, YFSETQ. V lost 0 bases and J 7 bases, leaving 8 bases between the germline ends. CDR3 length equals 13 residues.